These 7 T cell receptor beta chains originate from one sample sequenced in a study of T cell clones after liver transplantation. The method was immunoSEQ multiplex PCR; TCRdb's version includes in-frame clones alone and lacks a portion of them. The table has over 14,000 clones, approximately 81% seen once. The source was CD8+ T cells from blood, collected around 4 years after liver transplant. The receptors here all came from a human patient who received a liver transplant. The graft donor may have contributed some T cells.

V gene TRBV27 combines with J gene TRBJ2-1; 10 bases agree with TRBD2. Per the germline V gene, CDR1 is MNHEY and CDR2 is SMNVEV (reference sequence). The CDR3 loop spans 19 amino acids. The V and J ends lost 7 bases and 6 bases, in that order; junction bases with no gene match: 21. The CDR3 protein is CASTELPGLAIGMINEQFF. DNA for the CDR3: TGTGCCAGCACCGAACTCCCGGGACTAGCGATAGGGATGATCAATGAGCAGTTCTTC.

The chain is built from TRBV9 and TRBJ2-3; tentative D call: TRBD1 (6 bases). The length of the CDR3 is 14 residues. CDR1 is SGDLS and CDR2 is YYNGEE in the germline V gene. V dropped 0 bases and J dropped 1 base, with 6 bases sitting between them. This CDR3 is CASSVEGGTDTQYF. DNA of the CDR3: TGTGCCAGCAGCGTAGAGGGGGGCACAGATACGCAGTATTTT.

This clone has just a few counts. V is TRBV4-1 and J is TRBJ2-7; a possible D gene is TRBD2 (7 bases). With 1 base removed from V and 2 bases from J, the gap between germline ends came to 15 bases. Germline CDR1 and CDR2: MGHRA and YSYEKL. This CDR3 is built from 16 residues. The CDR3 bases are TGCGCCAGCAGCCAAGGGGGGGGCAGGGTGACCTACGAGCAGTACTTC. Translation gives CASSQGGGRVTYEQYF.

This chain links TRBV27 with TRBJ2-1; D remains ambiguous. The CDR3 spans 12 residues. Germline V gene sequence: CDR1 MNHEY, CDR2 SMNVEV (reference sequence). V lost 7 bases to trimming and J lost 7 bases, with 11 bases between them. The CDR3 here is CASITRRNEQFF. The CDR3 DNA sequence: TGTGCCAGCATCACTCGGCGAAATGAGCAGTTCTTC.

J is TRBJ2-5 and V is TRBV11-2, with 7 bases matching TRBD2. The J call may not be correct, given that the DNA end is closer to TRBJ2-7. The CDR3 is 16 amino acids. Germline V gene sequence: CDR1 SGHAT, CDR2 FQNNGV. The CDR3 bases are TGTGCCAGCAGCTTAGAAGCAGCGGGGTTCCCCCTCGAGCAGTACTTC. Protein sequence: CASSLEAAGFPLEQYF.

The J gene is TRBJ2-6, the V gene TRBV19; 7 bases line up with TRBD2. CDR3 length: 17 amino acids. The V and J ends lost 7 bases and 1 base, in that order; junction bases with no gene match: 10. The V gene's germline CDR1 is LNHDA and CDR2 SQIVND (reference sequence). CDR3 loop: CASTVWEGPSGANVLTF. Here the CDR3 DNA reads TGTGCCAGTACGGTTTGGGAGGGCCCTTCTGGGGCCAACGTCCTGACTTTC. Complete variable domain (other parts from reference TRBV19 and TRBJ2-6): DGGITQSPKYLFRKEGQNVTLSCEQNLNHDAMYWYRQDPGQGLRLIYYSQIVNDFQKGDIAEGYSVSREKKESFPLTVTSAQKNPTAFYLCASTVWEGPSGANVLTFGAGSRLTVL.

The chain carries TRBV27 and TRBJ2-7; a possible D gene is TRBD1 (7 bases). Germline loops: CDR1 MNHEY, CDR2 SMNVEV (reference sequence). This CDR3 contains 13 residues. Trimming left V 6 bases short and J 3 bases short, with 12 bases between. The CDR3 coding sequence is TGTGCCAGCAGGCGGGACAGTATCTACGAGCAGTACTTC. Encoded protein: CASRRDSIYEQYF.